The T cell receptor (beta chain) under discussion was sequenced for a study of T-cell reconstitution after alpha-beta-depleted transplantation in children. Study-wide findings and caveats: Several hundred graft clones that had expanded were reportedly the source of alpha-beta T cells about two months after transplant. Recipient T cells and thymic progenitors that survived were the source of the high TCRbeta diversity seen at day 60 in some patients.

Preparation of the TCRbeta library was carried out with unique molecular identifiers. TCRdb ran MiXCR on the PCR reads and lists one entry per CDR3 protein. Altogether 250,000 or so distinct CDR3 sequences are present, more than 20% being singletons, with the ten largest covering about 4.8%. Germline-derived CDR1 and CDR2 are MNHEY and SMNVEV (reference sequence). The CDR3 loop spans 15 amino acids. The J segment lost 15 bases and the V segment lost 5 bases, leaving 14 bases of the junction unmatched. With respect to this clonotype: Its specificity is not known.

The sequence came from a female patient between 2 and 10 years old who had a stem cell transplant for congenital amegakaryocytic thrombocytopenia, so the T cells may come from the graft donor. This material consisted of PBMCs, mostly from graft donor cells, taken 360 days after TCRalphabeta/CD19-depleted stem cell transplant. V and J are TRBV27 and TRBJ2-1; 12 bases are shared with TRBD2. The CDR3 DNA sequence: TGTGCCAGCAGTCTCCAATCTAGCGGGAGGGGGCCGAGGTTCTTC. It translates to CASSLQSSGRGPRFF.